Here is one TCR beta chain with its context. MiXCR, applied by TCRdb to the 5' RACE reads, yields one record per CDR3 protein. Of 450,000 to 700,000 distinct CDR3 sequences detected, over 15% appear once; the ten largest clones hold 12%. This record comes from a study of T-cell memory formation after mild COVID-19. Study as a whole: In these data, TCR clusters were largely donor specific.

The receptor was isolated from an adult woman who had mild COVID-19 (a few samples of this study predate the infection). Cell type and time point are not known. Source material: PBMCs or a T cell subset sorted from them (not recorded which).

For the CDR3, the DNA is TGTGCCAGCAGCCAAGGCGTGGGGGGTGAAGCTTTCTTT. Amino acid sequence: CASSQGVGGEAFF. The rearrangement joins TRBV3-1 to TRBJ1-1, with D perhaps TRBD1 (5 bases). CDR3 length: 13 residues. In germline, CDR1 is LGHDT, CDR2 YNNKEL (reference sequence). The germline V and J ends were trimmed by 1 base and 7 bases, with 10 bases remaining between them.